What follows are 18 T cell receptor beta chains derived from one specimen sequenced in a study of identical twins. Using its own MiXCR run on the 5' RACE reads, TCRdb lists one record per CDR3 protein. The profile shows about 700,000 distinct CDR3 sequences, 8.5% to 9% of them singletons. These data are also associated with another study on yellow fever vaccine responses in identical twins.

What was sequenced was PBMCs. The receptors here all came from a woman under 30 in good health.

The J gene is TRBJ2-7, the V gene TRBV5-1, with TRBD1 as a possible D gene (7 bases). Germline V gene data show CDR1 as SGHRS and CDR2 as YFSETQ. Trimming took off 4 bases at V and 2 bases at J, with 13 bases between the two ends. The CDR3 spans 14 residues. CDR3: CASSPTRGAYEQYF. The CDR3, as DNA: TGCGCCAGCAGCCCCACCAGGGGGGCCTACGAGCAGTACTTC.

In its sample, this clonotype was seen many times. V gene TRBV21-1 combines with J gene TRBJ2-7. TRBV21-1 is a known pseudogene. This CDR3 has 14 amino acids. The CDR3 DNA reads as TGTGCCAGCAGCAAAGCGCTTTTTAGGAGCGAGCAGTACTTC. Translation: CASSKALFRSEQYF.

This clonotype was seen a few times. The chain recombines TRBV27 with TRBJ2-2, with a weak D call TRBD1 (5 bases). V lost 5 bases and J lost 3, with 10 bases in between. There are 14 residues in the CDR3. Germline V gene sequence: CDR1 MNHEY, CDR2 SMNVEV (reference sequence). CDR3 amino acids: CASSAAGYTGELFF. The CDR3 DNA is TGTGCCAGCAGTGCCGCAGGGTACACCGGGGAGCTGTTTTTT.

This clonotype was seen a handful of times. This chain connects TRBV5-5 to TRBJ2-5; TRBD1 matches at 7 bases. Germline lookup yields CDR1 SGHKS and CDR2 YYEKEE (reference sequence). The CDR3 spans 18 residues. The V and J ends lost 1 base and 0 bases, in that order; junction bases with no gene match: 12. The CDR3 bases are TGTGCCAGCAGCTTGTCAATTTGGCCAACAGGGGACCAAGAGACCCAGTACTTC. It encodes CASSLSIWPTGDQETQYF.

The V and J genes are TRBV20-1 and TRBJ1-2, with D uncertain. Trimming cost V 3 bases and J 3 bases, with 8 bases left between them. The CDR3 contains 12 residues. From germline, CDR1 is DFQATT and CDR2 SNEGSKA (reference sequence). The DNA for the CDR3 is TGCAGTGCTAGTGTAGGAGACTATGGCTACACCTTC. Translated, it gives CSASVGDYGYTF.

This clonotype occurred a few times. This chain links TRBV20-1 with TRBJ1-1; D is perhaps TRBD1 (5 bases). V was pared by 0 bases and J by 1 base, with 6 bases between. Germline V CDR1 and CDR2: DFQATT, SNEGSKA (reference sequence). CDR3 length: 13 residues. The CDR3 DNA reads as TGCAGTGCTAGAGACGACAGGAACACTGAAGCTTTCTTT. This gives the protein CSARDDRNTEAFF.

V gene TRBV7-3 combines with J gene TRBJ2-7; 7 bases are a match to TRBD1. Germline loops: CDR1 SGHTA, CDR2 FQGTGA. The CDR3 extends over 17 amino acids. V lost 6 bases to trimming and J lost 2 bases; unmatched junction nucleotides: 16. CDR3 in DNA: TGTGCCAGCAGAGATGGGACAGAAGAACTGAAAACCTACGAGCAGTACTTC. This translates into CASRDGTEELKTYEQYF. Drawing the rest from reference TRBV7-3 and TRBJ2-7, the complete variable domain is GAGVSQTPSNKVTEKGKYVELRCDPISGHTALYWYRQSLGQGPEFLIYFQGTGAADDSGLPNDRFFAVRPEGSVSTLKIQRTERGDSAVYLCASRDGTEELKTYEQYFGPGTRLTVT.

This clonotype showed up just a few times. The J gene is TRBJ2-1, the V gene TRBV5-1; 7 nucleotides agree with TRBD2. V dropped 5 bases and J dropped 6; count of bases not matched to a gene: 8. CDR3 length: 14 amino acids. CDR1 SGHRS and CDR2 YFSETQ come from the germline V gene. The CDR3: CASRTGTIANEQFF. CDR3 DNA: TGCGCCAGCAGGACCGGGACTATCGCCAATGAGCAGTTCTTC.

The rearrangement uses TRBV9 and TRBJ2-1; a possible D gene is TRBD1 (6 bases). V dropped 0 bases and J dropped 0 bases, with 10 bases sitting between them. Germline values: CDR1 SGDLS, CDR2 YYNGEE. CDR3 length equals 16 residues. Here the CDR3 DNA reads TGTGCCAGCAGCGTAGTGGGCAGGGGCTCCTACAATGAGCAGTTCTTC. This sequence encodes CASSVVGRGSYNEQFF.

The chain has TRBV6-1 and TRBJ1-1; D gene ambiguous. Germline CDR1 is MNHNS and CDR2 is SASEGT. V was cut by 8 bases and J by 3 bases, with 13 bases left in between. This CDR3 is 13 amino acids long. Here the CDR3 reads CASGQWGDTEAFF. Here the CDR3 DNA reads TGTGCCAGCGGCCAGTGGGGAGACACTGAAGCTTTCTTT.

This clonotype occurred many times. This chain joins TRBV6-4 and TRBJ2-3; the match to TRBD2 covers 12 bases. From germline, CDR1 is MRHNA and CDR2 SNTAGT. V lost 6 bases, J lost 4 bases, and 5 bases stayed unmatched. The CDR3 covers 15 residues. The CDR3 coding sequence is TGTGCCAGCAGAAGACTAGCGGGAGAGCCAGATACGCAGTATTTT. Translating gives CASRRLAGEPDTQYF.

This clonotype has just a few counts. J is TRBJ2-2 and V is TRBV29-1; 7 bases are a match to TRBD1. The germline V gene encodes CDR1 SQVTM and CDR2 ANQGSEA. The length of the CDR3 is 15 residues. Trimming removed 4 bases from V and 1 base from J; junction bases left unmatched: 6. The CDR3 DNA reads TGCAGCGTTGGTAAAGGGGGCGGGAACACCGGGGAGCTGTTTTTT. This sequence encodes CSVGKGGGNTGELFF.

This clonotype appeared a few times. CDR3 coding DNA: TGCAGCGTTGAAGTGCAGGGAGCTAACTATGGCTACACCTTC. This sequence encodes CSVEVQGANYGYTF. J is TRBJ1-2 and V is TRBV29-1; weak D call: TRBD1 (5 bases). Germline assignment: CDR1 SQVTM and CDR2 ANQGSEA. V lost 1 base and J 0 bases, leaving 9 bases between the germline ends. The CDR3 consists of 14 residues.

The chain has TRBV11-2 and TRBJ1-6, with D possibly TRBD1 on 5 matching bases. The CDR3 has 18 residues. Deletions cut 3 bases from V and 2 bases from J, with 17 bases between. Germline V gene lookup returns CDR1 SGHAT and CDR2 FQNNGV. The CDR3 DNA follows: TGTGCCAGCAGCTTGGGCAGGGCCGGTAGAGCCTATAATTCACCCCTCCACTTT. It specifies CASSLGRAGRAYNSPLHF.

This clonotype appeared many times. CDR3 in DNA: TGCGCCAGCAGTCGTAGTGGGATGGAGACCCAGTACTTC. Its protein is CASSRSGMETQYF. V usage is TRBV10-1 and J usage is TRBJ2-5; no firm D call. The CDR3 consists of 13 residues. Trimming left V 5 bases short and J 5 bases short, with 12 bases between. Germline V lookup: CDR1 WNHNN, CDR2 SYGVQD (reference sequence).

Concerning this clonotype itself: With a much larger clone just one base away, this may be a read error. This rearrangement joins TRBV4-3 to TRBJ2-5, with TRBD2 as a possible D gene (7 bases). Germline CDR1 is LGHNA and CDR2 is YSLEER. The CDR3 runs to 17 residues. CDR3 in amino acids: CAGSQKGGGRGKETQYF. The CDR3 DNA sequence: TGCGCCGGCAGCCAAAAAGGGGGGGGACGCGGAAAGGAGACCCAGTACTTC.

In its sample, this clonotype was seen a few times. V usage is TRBV2 and J usage is TRBJ1-6; TRBD1 is a possible D gene (5 bases). The CDR3 runs to 15 residues. Germline V gives CDR1 SNHLY, CDR2 FYNNEI. The germline V and J ends were trimmed by 4 bases and 8 bases, with 15 bases remaining between them. The CDR3 DNA is TGTGCCAGCAGTGCCGTTGGGCAGGGAGATTCACCCCTCCACTTT. Protein: CASSAVGQGDSPLHF.

This clonotype showed up just a few times. V usage is TRBV20-1 and J usage is TRBJ2-5; D gene unclear. The V gene's germline CDR1 is DFQATT and CDR2 SNEGSKA (reference sequence). This CDR3 is built from 12 residues. V was shortened by 3 bases and J by 4 bases, with 9 bases between the two germline ends. CDR3 sequence (DNA): TGCAGTGCTAGTGGTCCGGTAGAGACCCAGTACTTC. This gives the protein CSASGPVETQYF.